This TCR beta chain was retrieved from a study of EBV T-cell therapy then PD-1 blockade in nasopharyngeal carcinoma. This clone was found a few times. Its antigen is still unknown. This sample's time point: 266 days after commencement of treatment, after nivolumab therapy. Treatment denoted: AdE1-LMPpoly-expanded autologous EBV-specific T-cell therapy followed by anti-PD-1 nivolumab. Germline V gives CDR1 SNHLY, CDR2 FYNNEI. CDR3 size: 11 residues. Trimming took off 1 base at V and 7 bases at J, with 5 bases between the two ends. The assay was immunoSEQ multiplex PCR, and TCRdb's table has in-frame clones only and misses some. This sample has around 19,000 clones, with about 81% found just once.

The clonotype comes from a man in his forties or fifties with nasopharyngeal carcinoma. This chain joins TRBV2 and TRBJ2-7; no reliable D call. The material was CD8+ T cells from blood, obtained at roughly day 250 from a patient whose treatment included autologous EBV-specific T cells and nivolumab. CDR3 nucleotide sequence: TGTGCCAGCAGTGAAGGCCAAGAGCAGTACTTC. As protein: CASSEGQEQYF.